This T cell receptor (beta chain) was profiled in a study of blood T cell repertoires in COVID-19. Overall study: The United States, Italy and Spain supplied acute and convalescent COVID-19 samples. Sample material is recorded as cDNA or gDNA derived from T cells, B-cell-depleted T cells, or PBMCs.

The CDR3 totals 12 residues. The germline gives CDR1 LNHDA, CDR2 SQIVND (reference sequence). The germline V and J ends were trimmed by 4 bases and 4 bases, with 6 bases remaining between them. Clinical history reported by participants formed the basis on which cohorts were assigned. For recovered donors of Cohort 3, there were two negative PCRs, clearance, or symptom resolution. The repertoire was sequenced with immunoSEQ multiplex PCR; TCRdb's copy has only in-frame clones and lacks some. Counted here are more than 200,000 clones, about 89% occurring once; the ten biggest clones make up approximately 3.7%.

This sequence joins TRBV19 and TRBJ2-3; no definite D call. Sequenced: PBMCs or T cells enriched from blood (not recorded which). This clonotype was obtained from a woman younger than 45 who had recovered from COVID-19. CDR3 residues: CASSTSADTQYF. The CDR3 region has the DNA TGTGCCAGTAGTACTAGTGCAGATACGCAGTATTTT. The whole variable domain, remainder taken from reference TRBV19 and TRBJ2-3, is DGGITQSPKYLFRKEGQNVTLSCEQNLNHDAMYWYRQDPGQGLRLIYYSQIVNDFQKGDIAEGYSVSREKKESFPLTVTSAQKNPTAFYLCASSTSADTQYFGPGTRLTVL.